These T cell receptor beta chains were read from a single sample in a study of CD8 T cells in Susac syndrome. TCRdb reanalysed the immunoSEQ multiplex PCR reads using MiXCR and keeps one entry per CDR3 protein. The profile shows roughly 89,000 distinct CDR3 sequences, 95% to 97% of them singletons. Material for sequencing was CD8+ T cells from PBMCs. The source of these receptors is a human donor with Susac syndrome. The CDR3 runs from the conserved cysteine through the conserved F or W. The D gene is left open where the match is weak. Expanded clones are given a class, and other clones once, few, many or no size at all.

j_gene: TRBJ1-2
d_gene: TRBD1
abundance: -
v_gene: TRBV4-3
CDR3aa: CASSIKTGYGYTF
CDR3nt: TGCGCCAGCAGCATTAAGACAGGGTATGGCTACACCTTC

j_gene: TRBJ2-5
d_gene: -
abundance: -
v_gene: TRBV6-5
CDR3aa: CASSLGGGKTQYF
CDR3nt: TGTGCCAGCAGTTTAGGGGGGGGGAAGACCCAGTACTTC

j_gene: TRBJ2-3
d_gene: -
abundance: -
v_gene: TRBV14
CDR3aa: CASSAESTDTQYF
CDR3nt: TGTGCCAGCAGCGCGGAAAGCACAGATACGCAGTATTTT

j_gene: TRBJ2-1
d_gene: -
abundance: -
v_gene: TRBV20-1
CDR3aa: CSARAGTTTSYNEQFF
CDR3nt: TGCAGTGCTAGAGCGGGGACAACCACTTCCTACAATGAGCAGTTCTTC

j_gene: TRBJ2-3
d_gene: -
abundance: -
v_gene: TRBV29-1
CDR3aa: CSVKASTGEGDTQYF
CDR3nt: TGCAGCGTTAAAGCTTCGACAGGGGAGGGAGATACGCAGTATTTT

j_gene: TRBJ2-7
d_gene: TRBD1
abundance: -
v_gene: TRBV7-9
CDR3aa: CASSARDSPKAYEQYF
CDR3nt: TGTGCCAGCAGCGCCCGGGACAGCCCGAAGGCCTACGAGCAGTACTTC

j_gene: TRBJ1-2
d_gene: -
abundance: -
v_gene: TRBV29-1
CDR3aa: CSVEARHYGYTF
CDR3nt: TGCAGCGTTGAGGCCCGCCACTATGGCTACACCTTC

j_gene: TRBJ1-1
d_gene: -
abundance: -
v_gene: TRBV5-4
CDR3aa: CASSFPGMNTEAFF
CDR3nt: TGTGCCAGCAGCTTTCCAGGAATGAACACTGAAGCTTTCTTT

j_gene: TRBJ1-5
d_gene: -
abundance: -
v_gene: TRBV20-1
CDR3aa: CSAHSGSNQPQHF
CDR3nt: TGCAGTGCTCATTCGGGCAGCAATCAGCCCCAGCATTTT

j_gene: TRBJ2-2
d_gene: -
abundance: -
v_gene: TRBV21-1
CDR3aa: CAPPGELFF
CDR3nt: TGTGCCCCCCCCGGGGAGCTGTTTTTT

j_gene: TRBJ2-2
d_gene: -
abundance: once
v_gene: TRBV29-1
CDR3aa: CSVEEYNTGELFF
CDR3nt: TGCAGCGTTGAAGAGTATAACACCGGGGAGCTGTTTTTT

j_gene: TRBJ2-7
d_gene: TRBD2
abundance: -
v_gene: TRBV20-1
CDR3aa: CSAGQPAWREAPYEQYF
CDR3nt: TGCAGTGCTGGCCAGCCCGCCTGGCGGGAGGCCCCTTACGAGCAGTACTTC

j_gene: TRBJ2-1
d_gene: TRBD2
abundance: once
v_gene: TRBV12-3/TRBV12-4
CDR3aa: CASSQTSAYHNEQFF
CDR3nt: TGTGCCAGCAGTCAGACTAGCGCATACCACAATGAGCAGTTCTTC

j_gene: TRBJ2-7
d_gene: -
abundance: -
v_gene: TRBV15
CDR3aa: CATSKDSPYEQYF
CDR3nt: TGTGCCACCAGCAAGGACAGCCCCTACGAGCAGTACTTC

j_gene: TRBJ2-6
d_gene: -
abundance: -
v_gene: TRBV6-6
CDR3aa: CASSYRPGANVLTF
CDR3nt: TGTGCCAGCAGTTACCGCCCTGGGGCCAACGTCCTGACTTTC

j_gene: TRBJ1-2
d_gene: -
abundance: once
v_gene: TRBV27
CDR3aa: CASSLTEDRRNYGYTF
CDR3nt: TGTGCCAGCAGTTTGACGGAGGACAGAAGAAACTATGGCTACACCTTC

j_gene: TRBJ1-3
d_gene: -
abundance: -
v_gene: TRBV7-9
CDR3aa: CASSLDGPSSGNTIYF
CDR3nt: TGTGCCAGCAGCTTAGACGGACCCTCGTCCGGAAACACCATATATTTT

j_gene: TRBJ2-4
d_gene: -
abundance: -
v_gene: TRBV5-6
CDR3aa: CASSSGTGPIQYF
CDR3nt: TGTGCCAGCAGCTCCGGGACGGGACCCATTCAGTACTTC

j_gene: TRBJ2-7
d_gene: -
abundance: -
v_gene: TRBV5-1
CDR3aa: CASSLGIPDSDYEQYF
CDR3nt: TGCGCCAGCAGCTTGGGTATACCTGACAGCGACTACGAGCAGTACTTC

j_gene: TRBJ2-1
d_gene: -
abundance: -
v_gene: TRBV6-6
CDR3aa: CASSYGDEQFF
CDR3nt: TGTGCCAGCAGTTACGGAGATGAGCAGTTCTTC

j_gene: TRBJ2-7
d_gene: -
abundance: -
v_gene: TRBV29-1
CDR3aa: CSVVPVSSYEQYF
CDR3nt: TGCAGCGTTGTTCCCGTAAGCTCCTACGAGCAGTACTTC

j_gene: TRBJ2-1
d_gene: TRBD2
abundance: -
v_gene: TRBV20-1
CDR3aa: CSARASGRLIEQFF
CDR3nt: TGCAGTGCTAGAGCTAGCGGGAGATTGATTGAGCAGTTCTTC

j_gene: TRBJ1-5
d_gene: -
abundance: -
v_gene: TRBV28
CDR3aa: CASSLDSNQPQHF
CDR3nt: TGTGCCAGCAGCCTAGACTCGAATCAGCCCCAGCATTTT

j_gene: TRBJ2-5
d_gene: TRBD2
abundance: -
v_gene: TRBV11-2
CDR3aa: CASTLPTGTSGSPLMETQYF
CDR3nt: TGTGCCAGCACCCTCCCCACCGGGACTAGCGGGAGTCCTTTGATGGAGACCCAGTACTTC

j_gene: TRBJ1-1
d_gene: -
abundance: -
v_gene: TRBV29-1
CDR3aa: CSVGPGMVNTEAFF
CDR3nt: TGCAGCGTCGGGCCAGGGATGGTGAACACTGAAGCTTTCTTT

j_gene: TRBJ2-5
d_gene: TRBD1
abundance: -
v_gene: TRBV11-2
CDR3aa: CASSSMDRAVETQYF
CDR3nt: TGTGCCAGCAGCTCCATGGACAGGGCGGTGGAGACCCAGTACTTC

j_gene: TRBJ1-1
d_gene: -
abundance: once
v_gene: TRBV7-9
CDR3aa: CASSPSQGGTEAFF
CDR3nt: TGTGCCAGCAGCCCTAGCCAGGGTGGTACTGAAGCTTTCTTT

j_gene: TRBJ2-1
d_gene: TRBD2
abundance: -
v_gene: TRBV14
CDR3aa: CASSPLASGSADEQFF
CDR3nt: TGTGCCAGCAGCCCTCTGGCTAGCGGGAGTGCCGATGAGCAGTTCTTC

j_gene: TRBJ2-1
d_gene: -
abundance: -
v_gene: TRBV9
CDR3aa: CASGGNSEQFF
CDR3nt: TGTGCCAGCGGGGGAAATAGCGAGCAGTTCTTC

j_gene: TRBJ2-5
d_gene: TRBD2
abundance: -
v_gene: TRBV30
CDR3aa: CAWRIGSGSSETQYF
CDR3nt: TGTGCCTGGAGGATCGGGAGCGGGAGCAGCGAGACCCAGTACTTC

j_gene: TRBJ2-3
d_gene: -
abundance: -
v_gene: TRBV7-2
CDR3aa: CASSLGMADTQYF
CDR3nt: TGTGCCAGCAGCTTAGGCATGGCAGATACGCAGTATTTT

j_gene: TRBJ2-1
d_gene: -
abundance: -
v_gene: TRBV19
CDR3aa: CASKQIGTRINNEQFF
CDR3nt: TGTGCCAGTAAGCAGATCGGGACCAGGATCAACAATGAGCAGTTCTTC

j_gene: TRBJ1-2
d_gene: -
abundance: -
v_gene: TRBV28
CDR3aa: CASSFEGVIYGYTF
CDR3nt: TGTGCCAGCAGTTTTGAAGGGGTTATCTATGGCTACACCTTC

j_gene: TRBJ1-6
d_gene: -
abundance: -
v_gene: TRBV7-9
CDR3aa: CASSDTGRGGNNSPLHF
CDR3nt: TGTGCCAGCAGCGACACCGGTAGGGGAGGCAATAATTCACCCCTCCACTTT

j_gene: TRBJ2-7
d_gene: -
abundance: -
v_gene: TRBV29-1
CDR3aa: CSVGDGYEQYF
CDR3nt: TGCAGCGTTGGAGACGGCTACGAGCAGTACTTC

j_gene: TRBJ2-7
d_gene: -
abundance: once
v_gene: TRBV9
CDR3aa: CASSVFAEPYEQYF
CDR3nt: TGTGCCAGCAGCGTCTTCGCGGAACCCTACGAGCAGTACTTC

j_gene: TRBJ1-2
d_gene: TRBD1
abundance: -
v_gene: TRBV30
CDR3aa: CAWSISGGDGYTF
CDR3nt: TGTGCCTGGAGTATCTCAGGGGGCGATGGCTACACCTTC

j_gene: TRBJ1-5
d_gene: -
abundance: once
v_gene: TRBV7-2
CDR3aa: CASSLLQGTQPQHF
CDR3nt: TGTGCCAGCAGCTTACTTCAGGGTACTCAGCCCCAGCATTTT

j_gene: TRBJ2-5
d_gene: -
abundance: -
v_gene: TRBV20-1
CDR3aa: CSAMTGGETQYF
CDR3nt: TGCAGTGCTATGACAGGAGGGGAGACCCAGTACTTC

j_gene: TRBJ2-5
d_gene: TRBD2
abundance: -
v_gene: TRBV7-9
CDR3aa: CASSIASGSYETQYF
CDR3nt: TGTGCCAGCAGCATTGCTAGCGGGAGTTACGAGACCCAGTACTTC

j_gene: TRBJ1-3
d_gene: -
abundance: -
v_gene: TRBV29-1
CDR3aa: CSGVFGNTIYF
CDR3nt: TGCAGCGGGGTGTTTGGAAACACCATATATTTT

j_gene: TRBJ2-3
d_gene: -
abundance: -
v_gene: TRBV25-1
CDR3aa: CASHGGPADTQYF
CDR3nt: TGTGCCAGCCACGGGGGCCCGGCAGATACGCAGTATTTT

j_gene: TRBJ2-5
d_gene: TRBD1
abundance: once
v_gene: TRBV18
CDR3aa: CASSPEDRVSETQYF
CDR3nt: TGTGCCAGCTCACCGGAGGACAGGGTGTCGGAGACCCAGTACTTC

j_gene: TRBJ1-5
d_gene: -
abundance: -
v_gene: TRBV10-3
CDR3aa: CAISPDTQGQPQHF
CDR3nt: TGTGCCATCAGTCCGGACACCCAGGGTCAGCCCCAGCATTTT

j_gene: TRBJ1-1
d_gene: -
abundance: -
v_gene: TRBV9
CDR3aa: CASSDGTAGNTEAFF
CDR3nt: TGTGCCAGCAGCGATGGGACTGCGGGGAACACTGAAGCTTTCTTT

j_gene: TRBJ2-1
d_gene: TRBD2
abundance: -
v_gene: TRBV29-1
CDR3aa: CSVVLAGLNEQFF
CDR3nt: TGCAGCGTTGTCCTAGCGGGACTCAATGAGCAGTTCTTC

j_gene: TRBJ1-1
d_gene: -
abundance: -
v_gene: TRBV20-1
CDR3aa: CSASAQDRLNTEAFF
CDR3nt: TGCAGTGCTTCCGCCCAGGACAGATTGAACACTGAAGCTTTCTTT

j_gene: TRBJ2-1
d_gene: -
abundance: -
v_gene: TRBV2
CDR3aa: CASIATEQFF
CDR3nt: TGTGCCAGCATAGCCACTGAGCAGTTCTTC

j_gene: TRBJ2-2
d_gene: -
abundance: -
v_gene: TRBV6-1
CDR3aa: CASSPTGGTSNTGELFF
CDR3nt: TGTGCCAGCAGTCCCACCGGCGGGACTTCGAACACCGGGGAGCTGTTTTTT

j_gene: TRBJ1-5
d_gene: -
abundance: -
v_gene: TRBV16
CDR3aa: CASSQLMTANQPQHF
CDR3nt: TGTGCCAGCAGCCAATTAATGACAGCCAATCAGCCCCAGCATTTT

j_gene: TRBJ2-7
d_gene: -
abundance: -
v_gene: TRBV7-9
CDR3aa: CASSSGAGLSYEQYF
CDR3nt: TGTGCCAGCAGCTCTGGGGCGGGTCTATCCTACGAGCAGTACTTC

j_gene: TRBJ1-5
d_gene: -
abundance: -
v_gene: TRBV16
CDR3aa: CASSLNTQPQHF
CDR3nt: TGTGCCAGCAGCCTAAACACTCAGCCCCAGCATTTT

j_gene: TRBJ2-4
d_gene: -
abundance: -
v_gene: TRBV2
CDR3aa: CARELAKNIQYF
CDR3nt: TGTGCCAGAGAACTAGCCAAAAACATTCAGTACTTC

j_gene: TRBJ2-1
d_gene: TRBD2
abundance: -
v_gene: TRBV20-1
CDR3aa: CSAPFSGGPNEQFF
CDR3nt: TGCAGTGCTCCGTTTTCGGGAGGGCCGAATGAGCAGTTCTTC

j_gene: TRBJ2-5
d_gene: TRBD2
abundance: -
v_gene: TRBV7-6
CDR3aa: CASSQIAGAAETQYF
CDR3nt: TGTGCCAGCAGCCAAATAGCGGGAGCGGCCGAGACCCAGTACTTC

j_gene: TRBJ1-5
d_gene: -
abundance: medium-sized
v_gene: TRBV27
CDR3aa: CASSSGLSNQPQHF
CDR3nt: TGTGCCAGCAGTTCGGGGCTTAGCAATCAGCCCCAGCATTTT

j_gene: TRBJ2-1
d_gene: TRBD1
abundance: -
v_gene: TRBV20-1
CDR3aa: CSAKKPGQGYNEQFF
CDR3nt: TGCAGTGCTAAAAAACCGGGACAGGGCTACAATGAGCAGTTCTTC